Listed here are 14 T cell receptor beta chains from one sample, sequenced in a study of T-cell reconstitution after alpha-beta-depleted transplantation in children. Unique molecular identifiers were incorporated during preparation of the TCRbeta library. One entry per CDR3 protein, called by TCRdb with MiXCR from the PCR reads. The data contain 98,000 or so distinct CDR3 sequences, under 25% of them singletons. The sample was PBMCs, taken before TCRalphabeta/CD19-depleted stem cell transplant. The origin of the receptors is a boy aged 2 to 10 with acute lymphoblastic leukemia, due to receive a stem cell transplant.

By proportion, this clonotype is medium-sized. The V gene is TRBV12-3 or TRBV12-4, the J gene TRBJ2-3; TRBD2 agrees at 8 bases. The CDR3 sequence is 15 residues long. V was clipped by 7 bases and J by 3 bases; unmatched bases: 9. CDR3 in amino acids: CASTRRSGSTDTQYF. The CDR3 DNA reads TGTGCCAGCACCCGCCGGAGCGGGAGTACAGATACGCAGTATTTT.

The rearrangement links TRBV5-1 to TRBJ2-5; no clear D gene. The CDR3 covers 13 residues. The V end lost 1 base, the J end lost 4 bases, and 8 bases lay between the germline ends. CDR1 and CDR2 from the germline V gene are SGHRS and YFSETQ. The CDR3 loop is CASSLRTGETQYF. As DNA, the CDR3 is TGCGCCAGCAGCTTGCGGACCGGAGAGACCCAGTACTTC.

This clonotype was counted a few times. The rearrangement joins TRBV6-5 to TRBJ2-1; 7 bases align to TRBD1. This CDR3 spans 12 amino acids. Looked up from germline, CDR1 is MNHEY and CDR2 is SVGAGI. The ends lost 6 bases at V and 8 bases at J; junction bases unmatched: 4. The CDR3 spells CASRQGNDEQFF. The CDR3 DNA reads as TGTGCCAGCAGACAGGGGAACGATGAGCAGTTCTTC.

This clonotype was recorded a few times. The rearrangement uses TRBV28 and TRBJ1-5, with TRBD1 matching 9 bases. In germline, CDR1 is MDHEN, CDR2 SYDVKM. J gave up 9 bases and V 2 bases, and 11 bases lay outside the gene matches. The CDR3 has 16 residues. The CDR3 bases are TGTGCCAGCAGTTTAGGATCGACAGGGGGGGATCGGCCCCAGCATTTT. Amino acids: CASSLGSTGGDRPQHF.

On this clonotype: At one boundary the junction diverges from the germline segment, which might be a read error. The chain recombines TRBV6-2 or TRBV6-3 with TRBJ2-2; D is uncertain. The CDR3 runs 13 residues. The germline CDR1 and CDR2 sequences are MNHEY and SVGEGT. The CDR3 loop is CASSYSNTRELFF. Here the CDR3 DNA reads TGTGCCAGCAGTTACTCTAACACCAGGGAGCTGTTTTTT.

In nucleotides, the CDR3 is TGTGCCAGCAGTTTGTCGGGGGCGCAGGGGGGAAACATTCAGTACTTC. This translates into CASSLSGAQGGNIQYF. The chain recombines TRBV28 with TRBJ2-4, with a weak D call TRBD1 (7 bases). This CDR3 spans 16 amino acids. V lost 3 bases and J lost 6, with 18 bases in between. Germline CDR1 is MDHEN and CDR2 is SYDVKM.

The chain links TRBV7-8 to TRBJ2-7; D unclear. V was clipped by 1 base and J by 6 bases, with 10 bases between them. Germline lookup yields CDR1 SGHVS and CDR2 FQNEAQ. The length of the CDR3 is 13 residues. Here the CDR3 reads CASSLDLVSEQYF. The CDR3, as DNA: TGTGCCAGCAGCTTAGATCTAGTCTCCGAGCAGTACTTC.

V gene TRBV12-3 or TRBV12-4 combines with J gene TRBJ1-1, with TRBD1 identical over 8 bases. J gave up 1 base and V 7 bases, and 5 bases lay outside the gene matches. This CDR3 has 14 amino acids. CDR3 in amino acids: CASTTGQGNTEAFF. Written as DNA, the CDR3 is TGTGCCAGCACCACCGGACAGGGGAACACTGAAGCTTTCTTT.

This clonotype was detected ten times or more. The CDR3 DNA is TGCGCCAGCAGCGGGAGTCCCAGCTCTGGGGCCAACGTCCTGACTTTC. Translated, it gives CASSGSPSSGANVLTF. The chain couples TRBV5-1 to TRBJ2-6; D might be TRBD2 (5 bases). Trimming removed 4 bases at V and 0 bases at J, with 11 bases between. The germline CDR1 and CDR2 sequences are SGHRS and YFSETQ. The CDR3 spans 16 residues.

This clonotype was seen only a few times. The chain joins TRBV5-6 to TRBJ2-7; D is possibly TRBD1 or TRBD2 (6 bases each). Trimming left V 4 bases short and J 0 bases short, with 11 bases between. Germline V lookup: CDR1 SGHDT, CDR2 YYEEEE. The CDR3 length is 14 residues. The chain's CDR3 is CASSRGLSSYEQYF. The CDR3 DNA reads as TGTGCCAGCAGCCGGGGGCTCAGCTCCTACGAGCAGTACTTC.

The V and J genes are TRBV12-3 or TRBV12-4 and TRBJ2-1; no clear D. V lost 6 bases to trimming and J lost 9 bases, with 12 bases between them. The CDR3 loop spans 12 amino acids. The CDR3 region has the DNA TGTGCCAGCAGCTTTACCCAGGTTGAGCAGTTCTTC. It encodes CASSFTQVEQFF.

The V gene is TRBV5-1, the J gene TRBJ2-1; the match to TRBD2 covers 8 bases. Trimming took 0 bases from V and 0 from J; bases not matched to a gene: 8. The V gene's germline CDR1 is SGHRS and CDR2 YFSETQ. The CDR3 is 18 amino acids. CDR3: CASSLEPSGLSSYNEQFF. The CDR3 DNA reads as TGCGCCAGCAGCTTGGAGCCTAGCGGGCTTAGCTCCTACAATGAGCAGTTCTTC.

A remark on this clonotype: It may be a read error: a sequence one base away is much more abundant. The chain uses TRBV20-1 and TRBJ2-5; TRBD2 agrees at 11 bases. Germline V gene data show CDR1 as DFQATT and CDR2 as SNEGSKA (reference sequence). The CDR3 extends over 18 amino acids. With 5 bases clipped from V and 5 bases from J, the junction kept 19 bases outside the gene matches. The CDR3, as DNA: TGCAGTGCTGGGGACTCCGGGACTAGCGGAGGGGCACGGGAGACCCAGTACTTC. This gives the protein CSAGDSGTSGGARETQYF.

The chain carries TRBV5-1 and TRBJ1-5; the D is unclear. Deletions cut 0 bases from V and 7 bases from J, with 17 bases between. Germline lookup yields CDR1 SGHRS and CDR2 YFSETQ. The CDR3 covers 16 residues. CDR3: CASSLDRVRAGQPQHF. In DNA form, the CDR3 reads TGCGCCAGCAGCTTGGACCGGGTGAGGGCCGGGCAGCCCCAGCATTTT.